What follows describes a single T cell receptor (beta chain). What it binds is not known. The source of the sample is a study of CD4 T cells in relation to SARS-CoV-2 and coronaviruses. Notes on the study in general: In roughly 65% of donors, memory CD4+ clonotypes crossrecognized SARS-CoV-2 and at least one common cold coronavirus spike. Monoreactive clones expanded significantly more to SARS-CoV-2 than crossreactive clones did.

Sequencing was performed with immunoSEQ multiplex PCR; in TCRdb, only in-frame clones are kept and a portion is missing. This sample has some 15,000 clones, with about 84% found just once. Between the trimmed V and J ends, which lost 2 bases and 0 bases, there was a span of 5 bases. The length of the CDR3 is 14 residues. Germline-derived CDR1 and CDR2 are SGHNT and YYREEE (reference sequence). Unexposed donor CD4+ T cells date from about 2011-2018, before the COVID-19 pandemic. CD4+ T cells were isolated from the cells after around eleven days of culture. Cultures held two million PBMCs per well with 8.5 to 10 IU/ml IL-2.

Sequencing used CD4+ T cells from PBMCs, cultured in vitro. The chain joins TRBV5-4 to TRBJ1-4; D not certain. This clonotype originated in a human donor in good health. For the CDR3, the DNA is TGTGCCAGCAGCTTAGGAGCAACTAATGAAAAACTGTTTTTT. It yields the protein CASSLGATNEKLFF.